This T cell receptor beta chain stems from a study of PD-L1 blockade in urothelial cancer. Overall study context: A median of roughly 140,000 T cells was found in the blood samples.

Some clones are missing from TCRdb's copy, which holds only in-frame ones; the method was immunoSEQ multiplex PCR. The sample contains about 110,000 clones, roughly 90% of which appear only once. V gave up 1 base and J gave up 0 bases, with 9 bases separating them. The germline CDR1 and CDR2 sequences are SEHNR and FQNEAQ (reference sequence). The CDR3 is made up of 15 amino acids. Time point specified: peripheral blood 6 weeks after treatment start. Samples spanned pretreatment and treatment, with 1 to 8 time points per patient. The source of this sequence is a man between 60 and 75 years old with urothelial cancer. V and J are TRBV7-9 and TRBJ2-5; weak D call: TRBD1 (6 bases). Material: PBMCs, obtained around atezolizumab (anti-PD-L1) treatment. CDR3 nucleotides: TGTGCCAGCAGCTTAGAACAGGGCTACCAAGAGACCCAGTACTTC. It is translated as CASSLEQGYQETQYF.